This T cell receptor (beta chain) was sequenced in a study of blood T cell repertoires in COVID-19 (dated by TCRdb to the early 2020s). In the study overall: Samples from collaborators originated in the United States, Italy and Spain and spanned both the acute and convalescent phases of COVID-19. The material from the prospective study consisted of cDNA or gDNA derived from T cells, B-cell-depleted T cells, or PBMCs. Deeply sampled blood TCRbeta repertoires from subjects exposed to, actively infected with, or recovered from COVID-19 were included in the dataset. The repertoires were made available in a free public database intended to serve as a resource for research on the immune response to SARS-CoV-2. The samples were drawn from the first 160 participants of the ongoing ImmuneRACE study and from 1,254 subjects provided by 6 global collaborators. The sample metadata nearly always contained a de-identified subject ID, COVID-19 status, age in years and sex. HLA class I and class II types, where available, came from metadata supplied by the sample provider rather than from assay-based typing. Overall study outcomes, separate from this receptor: Clinical and demographic metadata were provided uncurated, with the amount varying by source and participant.

The CDR3 starts with the cysteine, ends with the phenylalanine, and has 14 residues. CDR3 DNA only is kept here, 42 bases in frame from base 1. CDR1 is given as SGHAT and CDR2 as FQNNGV, both from the germline V gene. The junction shows trimming of 3 bases on V and 6 bases on J, and the gene matches do not reach 6 bases of it. The immunoSEQ Assay, a bias-controlled multiplex PCR, was used to amplify TCRbeta CDR3 regions from genomic DNA. In the source study's methods: Nucleated cell counts per sample were estimated from amplification of reference gene primers within the assay. To quantify the absolute abundance of each unique TCRbeta CDR3 rearrangement, sequence reads were collapsed and filtered. Productive Simpson clonality was computed per sample as the square root of Simpson's diversity index over productive rearrangements. TCRdb limited this immuneACCESS table to in-frame rearrangements with V and J called. A share of clones is missing; checked studies link under half to unresolved V genes, and the rest is unexplained. That table furnishes V, J and clone size, whereas the DNA furnished D and trimming. This sample has approximately 140,000 clones in its table, and approximately 86% of those were observed once. The ten largest clonotypes hold about 2.3% of the sample.

Enrolling through a virtual design, the prospective study's participants ranged in age from roughly 18 to 95 years and lived across roughly 23 United States geographic areas. Cohort assignment in the prospective study relied on participant-reported clinical history from a screening survey and a study questionnaire. ImmuneRACE Cohort 3 recovered participants were defined by two consecutive negative NP/OP PCR tests, healthcare professional clearance, or symptom resolution. In the prospective study, mobile phlebotomists collected whole blood, serum and a nasopharyngeal or oropharyngeal swab from each participant. Over an approximately 2-month period, participants in the prospective study had the option of providing additional blood draws and questionnaires. Before DNA extraction, blood samples from the prospective study were shipped at room temperature or frozen. For this clone: Its antigen is unknown. Per-base qualities were not stored, and no clone one base away is much larger.

The origin of this receptor is a woman aged 45-60 years who had recovered from COVID-19. Sequenced material: PBMCs or T cells enriched from blood (not recorded which). The rearranged chain carries TRBV11-2 and TRBJ1-2; 8 bases in the junction line up with TRBD1. The CDR3 has the sequence CASSFNPGGDGYTF. The sequenced DNA is TGTGCCAGCAGCTTTAATCCAGGGGGCGATGGCTACACCTTC.